This T cell receptor (beta chain) was identified in a study of tumor-infiltrating lymphocytes in primary liver carcinoma. Study at large: The patients presented with primary liver carcinoma, which was managed through surgical resection. Study-level results: Each sample was bulk and unsorted; consequently, CD4+ and CD8+ repertoires were not compared. For tumor-adjacent and tumor-blood pairs, overlap was less than that seen for tumor region pairs.

Concerning this clonotype: Its antigen is as yet unknown. A read error may be the cause here, since a much bigger clone is one base away.

The template, approximately 500 ng total RNA, yielded TCR beta cDNA made with a constant-region primer. For TCR beta, libraries were produced by three nested multiplex PCR rounds using slightly modified ARM-PCR. Running around 10 cycles apiece, the first two PCR rounds relied on TRBV1-TRBV30 forward primers together with a C-beta reverse primer. Each CDR3 protein is one row after TCRdb ran MiXCR on the multiplex PCR reads. This sample yields about 180,000 distinct CDR3 sequences, of which 50% to 75% are seen a single time; approximately 67% belongs to the top ten. Germline DNA was also extracted, and blood RNA was taken from unsorted whole blood. The study enrolled treatment-naive patients with chronic HBV infection. This CDR3 region has 17 residues. V lost 7 bases to trimming and J lost 0 bases; unmatched junction nucleotides: 8. Germline assignment: CDR1 ENHRY and CDR2 SYGVKD.

The receptor's source is a man in his forties with primary liver carcinoma and hepatitis B virus infection. J is TRBJ2-6 and V is TRBV10-3, with TRBD1 identical over 8 bases. Sequencing used peripheral blood. This chain's CDR3 is CAIKAGQADSGANVLTF. The DNA for the CDR3 is TGTGCCATCAAGGCGGGACAGGCGGACTCTGGGGCCAACGTCCTGACTTTC.